This note documents a single T cell receptor (beta chain) sequence. Its antigen is still unknown. This specimen comes from a study of shared clonotypes between healthy human individuals. General study results and limits: Clonotypes shared by all four donors outscored non-shared clonotypes in generation probability.

Here immunoSEQ multiplex PCR was the method, and the copy in TCRdb shows in-frame clones only, minus some. The sample records hundreds of thousands of clones, approximately 74% being singletons. V lost 5 bases to trimming and J lost 3 bases, with 16 bases between them. This CDR3 is built from 15 residues. Germline V gives CDR1 LNHDA, CDR2 SQIVND (reference sequence). Every contributor of samples was a Caucasian grown-up residing in Nashville, Tennessee. Negatively enriched CD4+ T cells were divided by CD45RA into naive and memory. The sequence was collected from a woman in her twenties or thirties in good health. V and J are TRBV19 and TRBJ1-1, with a possible D match to TRBD1 (5 bases). Sequencing was performed on memory CD4+ T cells sorted from blood. The subset was: CD45RA-negative fraction. The CDR3 reads CASSVGQTGHTEAFF. CDR3 coding DNA: TGTGCCAGTAGTGTTGGACAAACTGGGCACACTGAAGCTTTCTTT.